The rows below give T cell receptor beta chains drawn from one sample of a study of OX40 agonist ivuxolimab in advanced cancers. Produced via immunoSEQ multiplex PCR; TCRdb's table is partial and in-frame only. The repertoire holds roughly 70,000 clones, with around 83% as singletons. The sequencing here drew on CD4+ or CD8+ T cells sorted from blood, taken in a trial of the OX40 agonist ivuxolimab. The receptor source for this set is an adult with an advanced solid tumor such as melanoma, head and neck, liver or kidney cancer. Both conserved end residues are part of each CDR3. A D gene is named only where the DNA matches it firmly. Only some rows state a clone size, as once, few, many or a class for expanded clones.

cdr3_length,d_call,j_call,v_call,clone_size,cdr3_nt,cdr3_aa
15,NA,TRBJ2-1,TRBV5-1,NA,TGCGCCAGCAGCGAAACAGGGAGTGACTACAATGAGCAGTTCTTC,CASSETGSDYNEQFF
16,TRBD2,TRBJ2-5,TRBV9,NA,TGTGCCAGCAGCGTAGGGACTAGCGGGGTACAAGAGACCCAGTACTTC,CASSVGTSGVQETQYF
15,NA,TRBJ1-5,TRBV10-3,once,TGTGCCATCAGTGAGTCGGCGGCAGACGGGCAGCCCCAGCATTTT,CAISESAADGQPQHF
17,TRBD2,TRBJ2-1,TRBV7-3,NA,TGTGCCAGCAGTAAACGCCGGGAGGGGAGCTCCTACAATGAGCAGTTCTTC,CASSKRREGSSYNEQFF
16,TRBD2,TRBJ2-3,TRBV7-2,NA,TGTGCCAGCAGCTTAGTATACGGGAGGGCCACAGATACGCAGTATTTT,CASSLVYGRATDTQYF
13,TRBD1,TRBJ2-7,TRBV28,medium-sized,TGTGCCAGCAGTCCAGGACAGGGTGGCGAGCAGTACTTC,CASSPGQGGEQYF
13,NA,TRBJ2-3,TRBV5-1,NA,TGCGCCAGCAGCTCGGCTCTTGCAGATACGCAGTATTTT,CASSSALADTQYF
13,NA,TRBJ1-6,TRBV2,NA,TGTGCCAGCAGTGAAGGGGACAATTCACCCCTCCACTTT,CASSEGDNSPLHF
17,TRBD2,TRBJ2-3,TRBV5-1,NA,TGCGCCAGCAGCCCTTCGACTAGCGGGAGGCACACAGATACGCAGTATTTT,CASSPSTSGRHTDTQYF
13,NA,TRBJ1-3,TRBV6-5,NA,TGTGCCAGCACTCGCAGCGGGGGAAACACCATATATTTT,CASTRSGGNTIYF
16,NA,TRBJ1-2,TRBV5-1,few,TGCGCCAGCAGCTTGGCGGGATCGCTGCTTGGGTATGGCTACACCTTC,CASSLAGSLLGYGYTF
15,NA,TRBJ2-5,TRBV7-9,few,TGTGCCAGCAGCTTACGGCAATACTACGAAGAGACCCAGTACTTC,CASSLRQYYEETQYF
15,NA,TRBJ1-4,TRBV5-1,NA,TGCGCCAGCAGCTTGGTAGGCGGGGGGAACGAAAAACTGTTTTTT,CASSLVGGGNEKLFF
15,TRBD1,TRBJ1-4,TRBV5-1,NA,TGCGCCAGCAGGCGACCAGGGGGCACTAATGAAAAACTGTTTTTT,CASRRPGGTNEKLFF
15,NA,TRBJ2-4,TRBV15,NA,TGTGCCACCAGCAGAGACAGTCGGGCCAAAAACATTCAGTACTTC,CATSRDSRAKNIQYF
18,TRBD2,TRBJ2-5,TRBV4-1,NA,TGCGCCAGCAGCCAAATATTACTAGCGGGGGGACCACAAGAGACCCAGTACTTC,CASSQILLAGGPQETQYF
18,NA,TRBJ1-4,TRBV4-2,few,TGTGCCAGCAGCACTGGGGAGGTCGGGGGTACAACTAATGAAAAACTGTTTTTT,CASSTGEVGGTTNEKLFF
16,NA,TRBJ2-7,TRBV6-6,NA,TGTGCCAGCAGTTACTCCTCAGGGAGAGTAGGCTACGAGCAGTACTTC,CASSYSSGRVGYEQYF
16,TRBD1,TRBJ1-5,TRBV28,NA,TGTGCCAGCAGTCCCCGGACAGGGGGGAGCAATCAGCCCCAGCATTTT,CASSPRTGGSNQPQHF
14,NA,TRBJ2-1,TRBV2,NA,TGTGCCAGCAGTGGCAGGGGATCCTACAATGAGCAGTTCTTC,CASSGRGSYNEQFF
17,NA,TRBJ2-3,TRBV4-3,NA,TGCGCCAGCAGCCAAGATCCTCTGGGAACTAGCACAGATACGCAGTATTTT,CASSQDPLGTSTDTQYF
16,TRBD1,TRBJ1-2,TRBV28,NA,TGTGCCAGCACCTACAGGGGAGGAGAAGTTAACTATGGCTACACCTTC,CASTYRGGEVNYGYTF
15,NA,TRBJ2-7,TRBV28,NA,TGTGCCAGCATGCGGGGCAGGGTTGTATCCTACGAGCAGTACTTC,CASMRGRVVSYEQYF
16,TRBD1,TRBJ1-2,TRBV30,few,TGTGCCTGGAGGGGCAGGGGGGACACTCATAACTATGGCTACACCTTC,CAWRGRGDTHNYGYTF
14,NA,TRBJ1-4,TRBV7-9,NA,TGTGCCAGCAGCCGCACAGGGACGGGAGAAAAACTGTTTTTT,CASSRTGTGEKLFF
15,TRBD1,TRBJ1-5,TRBV4-2,NA,TGTGCCAGCAGCCAAGATGGGACAGGGGATCAGCCCCAGCATTTT,CASSQDGTGDQPQHF
16,NA,TRBJ2-2,TRBV12-5,NA,TGTGCTAGTGGTTTGGTACTGGTTCAGGAGGTCGGGGAGCTGTTTTTT,CASGLVLVQEVGELFF
17,NA,TRBJ2-7,TRBV21-1,NA,TGTGCCAGCACCTCACCCCCCCTTACAGCGCTAGCCTACGAGCAGTACTTC,CASTSPPLTALAYEQYF
14,TRBD1,TRBJ1-2,TRBV10-2,NA,TGCGCCAGCAGCCCAGGACAGGGACTCTATGGCTACACCTTC,CASSPGQGLYGYTF
14,NA,TRBJ1-2,TRBV5-1,NA,TGCGCCAGCAGCTTGGATGTCGGTTCGGGTAGCTACACCTTC,CASSLDVGSGSYTF
12,NA,TRBJ1-1,TRBV11-3,few,TGTGCCAGCAGCTCCCTGACCGGACAGGCTTTCTTT,CASSSLTGQAFF
15,TRBD1,TRBJ2-4,TRBV5-1,NA,TGCGCCAGCAGCTTGGAGCAGGGGGTGATGGACATTCAGTACTTC,CASSLEQGVMDIQYF
13,NA,TRBJ1-2,TRBV10-1,NA,TGCGCCAGCACCCCGTCGGAGAACTATGGCTACACCTTC,CASTPSENYGYTF